These 28 T cell receptor beta chains originate from one sample sequenced in a study of T cells in Graves' hyperthyroidism and ophthalmopathy. Using RNA transcripts as the source, TCR beta CDR3 regions were amplified. The study used the HTBI primer set for a first-round RT-PCR of the TCR CDR3. TCRdb passed the multiplex PCR reads through MiXCR, listing each CDR3 protein once. Of 540,000 or so distinct CDR3 sequences listed, 15% to 18% were seen once; the top ten hold 7.3%. The sample consisted of blood. The receptors stem from a woman between 25 and 40 years old with Graves' hyperthyroidism.

V gene TRBV7-3 combines with J gene TRBJ2-1; D remains ambiguous. Germline CDR1 reads SGHTA; CDR2 reads FQGTGA. This CDR3 comprises 15 residues. Trimming removed 3 bases at V and 3 bases at J, with 12 bases between. CDR3: CASSFYKSFYNEQFF. CDR3 nucleotide sequence: TGTGCCAGCAGCTTCTACAAGAGCTTCTACAATGAGCAGTTCTTC.

This clonotype has at least ten counts. The genes are TRBV7-3 and TRBJ1-1; 9 bases agree with TRBD1. The CDR3 loop spans 13 amino acids. Per the germline V gene, CDR1 is SGHTA and CDR2 is FQGTGA. V dropped 5 bases and J dropped 11; count of bases not matched to a gene: 9. CDR3 region: CASSQRDRDVAFF. CDR3 nucleotides: TGTGCCAGCAGCCAACGGGACAGGGATGTGGCTTTCTTT.

This clonotype appeared a few times. V usage is TRBV7-3 and J usage is TRBJ2-5; a possible D gene is TRBD1 (6 bases). V was clipped by 5 bases and J by 5 bases, with 18 bases between them. Germline-derived CDR1 and CDR2 are SGHTA and FQGTGA. This CDR3 comprises 15 residues. The CDR3: CASSTSPGALETQYF. The CDR3, as DNA: TGTGCCAGCAGCACCTCTCCAGGGGCTTTGGAGACCCAGTACTTC.

This clonotype came up many times. V usage is TRBV6-6 and J usage is TRBJ2-6; the D gene is possibly TRBD2 (6 bases). V dropped 2 bases and J dropped 0 bases, with 11 bases sitting between them. The CDR3 extends over 17 amino acids. Germline V gene data show CDR1 as MNHNY and CDR2 as SVGAGI (reference sequence). The CDR3 DNA reads as TGTGCCAGCAGTTACGCCAGGGAGGTCTCTGGGGCCAACGTCCTGACTTTC. Translation: CASSYAREVSGANVLTF.

This clonotype was found many times. V is TRBV29-1 and J is TRBJ2-7, with a possible D match to TRBD2 (5 bases). Germline V gene sequence: CDR1 SQVTM, CDR2 ANQGSEA. This CDR3 is built from 13 residues. V dropped 5 bases and J dropped 0 bases, with 11 bases sitting between them. The CDR3 DNA follows: TGCAGCGTTCGATCGGGGTCCTCCTACGAGCAGTACTTC. Amino acids: CSVRSGSSYEQYF.

The chain uses TRBV12-3 or TRBV12-4 and TRBJ2-1; D is ambiguous. With 3 bases removed from V and 3 bases from J, the gap between germline ends came to 6 bases. CDR3 length: 13 residues. As DNA, the CDR3 is TGTGCCAGCAGTTTTGTGGACTACAATGAGCAGTTCTTC. It specifies CASSFVDYNEQFF.

This clonotype was recorded a few times. This chain uses TRBV7-3 with TRBJ2-5; TRBD1 might be the D (5 bases). The CDR3 has 13 residues. Between the trimmed V and J ends, which lost 3 bases and 4 bases, there was a span of 9 bases. Germline V gene sequence: CDR1 SGHTA, CDR2 FQGTGA. This CDR3 reads CASSLGQIETQYF. CDR3 bases: TGTGCCAGCAGCTTGGGGCAGATAGAGACCCAGTACTTC.

This clonotype appeared a few times. V usage is TRBV4-2 and J usage is TRBJ1-1, with D hard to call. Trimming left V 4 bases short and J 4 bases short, with 19 bases between. Germline assignment: CDR1 LGHNA and CDR2 YNFKEQ. This CDR3 is built from 16 residues. CDR3 coding DNA: TGTGCCAGCAGCCCCCACTGGGAATCTGGGCTCACTGAAGCTTTCTTT. It translates to CASSPHWESGLTEAFF.

The chain employs TRBV19 and TRBJ1-1, with a tentative D call TRBD1 (5 bases). Germline lookup yields CDR1 LNHDA and CDR2 SQIVND (reference sequence). The CDR3 consists of 17 residues. Trimming removed 0 bases at V and 1 base at J, with 15 bases between. The DNA for the CDR3 is TGTGCCAGTAGTATAGATTATTCGTGGGGGGGGAACACTGAAGCTTTCTTT. Its protein product is CASSIDYSWGGNTEAFF.

This clonotype came up many times. The V and J genes are TRBV12-3 or TRBV12-4 and TRBJ1-5; unclear D gene. This CDR3 has 13 residues. The V and J ends lost 6 bases and 7 bases respectively, with 13 bases between them. CDR3 bases: TGTGCCAGCAGCCCTAGTCCTCCCCAGCCCCAGCATTTT. Translated, it gives CASSPSPPQPQHF.

This clonotype was observed many times. The chain employs TRBV27 and TRBJ2-1, with D possibly being TRBD2 (6 bases). Germline-derived CDR1 and CDR2 are MNHEY and SMNVEV (reference sequence). The CDR3 is 11 residues long. With 10 bases removed from V and 7 bases from J, the gap between germline ends came to 11 bases. The CDR3 coding sequence is TGTGCCACCCAACGGGGGAATGAGCAGTTCTTC. Amino acid sequence: CATQRGNEQFF.

This clonotype was counted ten times or more. The rearrangement uses TRBV24-1 and TRBJ1-2; D is unresolved. Germline-derived CDR1 and CDR2 are KGHDR and SFDVKD. The CDR3 is made up of 12 amino acids. V lost 1 base and J 13 bases, leaving 12 bases between the germline ends. Written as DNA, the CDR3 is TGTGCCACCAGTGATTTTGTCACGGGATTCACCTTC. Residues: CATSDFVTGFTF.

This clonotype was observed at least ten times. The chain uses TRBV18 and TRBJ2-1; 7 bases fit TRBD2. There are 11 residues in the CDR3. Looked up from germline, CDR1 is KGHSH and CDR2 is LQKENI. V lost 6 bases, J lost 9 bases, and 2 bases stayed unmatched. The CDR3: CASSGRGEQFF. For the CDR3, the DNA is TGTGCCAGCTCTGGGAGGGGTGAGCAGTTCTTC.

The chain carries TRBV19 and TRBJ2-7, with no clear D. V was shortened by 4 bases and J by 3 bases, with 16 bases between the two germline ends. The CDR3 runs to 15 residues. Germline loops: CDR1 LNHDA, CDR2 SQIVND (reference sequence). The CDR3 DNA is TGTGCCAGTAGTACCCGTCAAGCGAACGTCTACGAGCAGTACTTC. As protein: CASSTRQANVYEQYF.

This clonotype was seen a handful of times. The V gene is TRBV6-5, the J gene TRBJ2-2; TRBD2 matches 7 bases. There are 18 residues in the CDR3. The V segment lost 2 bases and the J segment 4 bases; nucleotides outside the gene matches: 13. From germline, CDR1 is MNHEY and CDR2 SVGAGI. For the CDR3, the DNA is TGTGCCAGCAGTTACGTCCTTTCTAGCGGAGTCCTCACCGGGGAGCTGTTTTTT. This translates into CASSYVLSSGVLTGELFF.

This clonotype was seen at least ten times. V gene TRBV5-1 combines with J gene TRBJ2-3, with a possible D match to TRBD1 (6 bases). The CDR3 runs to 14 residues. V was pared by 5 bases and J by 6 bases, with 16 bases between. The V gene's germline CDR1 is SGHRS and CDR2 YFSETQ. CDR3 region: CASRVGAPTDTQYF. CDR3 nucleotide sequence: TGCGCCAGCAGAGTGGGGGCTCCCACGGATACGCAGTATTTT.

The table lists this clonotype with a count of one. The chain recombines TRBV6-2 or TRBV6-3 with TRBJ1-2; 11 bases match TRBD1. CDR1 is MNHEY, CDR2 SVGEGT, per germline. The junction had 4 bases not matched to a gene; V was cut back by 4 bases and J by 6 bases. The CDR3 runs 14 residues. CDR3 sequence reads: CASSSPGQGDGYTF. The CDR3, as DNA: TGTGCCAGCAGTTCGCCGGGACAGGGGGATGGCTACACCTTC.

This clonotype occurred a few times. This chain joins TRBV19 and TRBJ2-5; 8 bases fit TRBD1. Trimming at V came to 5 bases and at J to 1 base, leaving 9 bases not matched to a gene. The CDR3 loop spans 16 amino acids. CDR1 is LNHDA, CDR2 SQIVND, per germline (reference sequence). The DNA of the CDR3 is TGTGCCAGTAGTGACACCCGGGACAGGTTCCAAGAGACCCAGTACTTC. Residues: CASSDTRDRFQETQYF.

Ten or more counts support this clonotype. The gene calls are TRBV7-2 and TRBJ1-2; D ambiguous. CDR3 size: 14 residues. V was pared by 7 bases and J by 3 bases, with 15 bases between. Germline V gene lookup returns CDR1 SGHTA and CDR2 FQGNSA. CDR3 loop: CASNSPSRHYGYTF. The DNA of the CDR3 is TGTGCCAGCAACTCGCCCAGTCGCCACTATGGCTACACCTTC. Based on the CDR3 plus reference TRBV7-2 and TRBJ1-2, the full variable domain is GAGVSQSPSNKVTEKGKDVELRCDPISGHTALYWYRQSLGQGLEFLIYFQGNSAPDKSGLPSDRFSAERTGGSVSTLTIQRTQQEDSAVYLCASNSPSRHYGYTFGSGTRLTVV.

The sample holds many counts of this clonotype. This chain joins TRBV12-3 or TRBV12-4 and TRBJ2-1; 8 positions match TRBD1. V lost 6 bases to trimming and J lost 9 bases; unmatched junction nucleotides: 13. The CDR3 runs to 15 residues. The CDR3 reads CASRPRDRGGSEQFF. In DNA form, the CDR3 reads TGTGCCAGCAGACCCCGAGACAGGGGCGGTAGTGAGCAGTTCTTC.

As to this clonotype: A read error is possible here, since a much larger clone lies one base away. The chain carries TRBV30 and TRBJ2-7; TRBD2 matches at 9 bases. The V and J ends lost 3 bases and 1 base, in that order; junction bases with no gene match: 7. The CDR3 sequence is 15 residues long. Germline CDR1 is GTSNPN and CDR2 is SVGIG (reference sequence). Here the CDR3 reads CAWRMRLAASYEQYF. The CDR3 DNA reads as TGTGCCTGGAGGATGCGACTAGCGGCTTCCTACGAGCAGTACTTC.

This clonotype was counted ten times or more. V and J are TRBV27 and TRBJ2-2; D not certain. The V end lost 1 base, the J end lost 3 bases, and 6 bases lay between the germline ends. The CDR3 runs to 14 residues. The germline CDR1 and CDR2 sequences are MNHEY and SMNVEV (reference sequence). The CDR3 bases are TGTGCCAGCAGTTTATACTGGGACACCGGGGAGCTGTTTTTT. Translation gives CASSLYWDTGELFF.

The chain couples TRBV27 to TRBJ2-2; TRBD1 aligns across 8 bases. In germline, CDR1 is MNHEY, CDR2 SMNVEV (reference sequence). CDR3 length: 15 amino acids. The trim removed 4 bases at V and 4 bases at J, leaving 5 bases unmatched. The DNA of the CDR3 is TGTGCCAGCAGTTGGGGACAGGTTGTCACCGGGGAGCTGTTTTTT. This gives the protein CASSWGQVVTGELFF.

The rearrangement uses TRBV5-1 and TRBJ1-1; D call uncertain. Trimming stripped 4 bases from V and 0 bases from J, with 10 bases between. The CDR3 has 14 residues. Germline CDR1 and CDR2: SGHRS and YFSETQ. Here the CDR3 DNA reads TGCGCCAGCAGCCCTGCGACACTGAACACTGAAGCTTTCTTT. Protein product: CASSPATLNTEAFF.

This clonotype was seen more than once but under ten times. V gene TRBV12-5 combines with J gene TRBJ2-2; no clear D gene. CDR3 length equals 15 residues. Trimming removed 3 bases from V and 4 bases from J, with 12 bases in between. The germline V gene encodes CDR1 LGHNT and CDR2 FRNRAP. CDR3 DNA: TGTGCTAGTGGTTTACACGCGCTGGGCACCGGGGAGCTGTTTTTT. Its protein product is CASGLHALGTGELFF. Full variable domain (remainder filled in from reference TRBV12-5 and TRBJ2-2): DARVTQTPRHKVTEMGQEVTMRCQPILGHNTVFWYRQTMMQGLELLAYFRNRAPLDDSGMPKDRFSAEMPDATLATLKIQPSEPRDSAVYFCASGLHALGTGELFFGEGSRLTVL.

This clonotype has a count of ten or more. V is TRBV7-9 and J is TRBJ2-7; no clear D. Trimming removed 1 base at V and 2 bases at J, with 12 bases between. This CDR3 spans 15 amino acids. The germline V gene has CDR1 SEHNR and CDR2 FQNEAQ (reference sequence). The CDR3 reads CASSLEGGRTYEQYF. The DNA for the CDR3 is TGTGCCAGCAGCTTAGAGGGCGGCAGGACCTACGAGCAGTACTTC. The variable domain in full, completed from reference TRBV7-9 and TRBJ2-7, reads DTGVSQNPRHKITKRGQNVTFRCDPISEHNRLYWYRQTLGQGPEFLTYFQNEAQLEKSRLLSDRFSAERPKGSFSTLEIQRTEQGDSAMYLCASSLEGGRTYEQYFGPGTRLTVT.

This clonotype was counted at least ten times. This chain joins TRBV6-1 and TRBJ2-3; tentatively, D is TRBD1 (5 bases). Trimming cost V 6 bases and J 0 bases, with 22 bases left between them. The germline V gene has CDR1 MNHNS and CDR2 SASEGT. The CDR3 is 18 residues long. The chain's CDR3 is CASSSWGTTVPSTDTQYF. CDR3 DNA sequence: TGTGCCAGCAGCTCCTGGGGCACCACCGTACCTAGCACAGATACGCAGTATTTT.

This clonotype showed up many times. The chain combines TRBV18 with TRBJ2-2; D is ambiguous. Trimming shortened V by 1 base and J by 7 bases, and 1 base separated the two germline ends. This CDR3 comprises 11 residues. Looked up from germline, CDR1 is KGHSH and CDR2 is LQKENI. In DNA, the CDR3 is TGTGCCAGCTCACCACTCGGGGAGCTGTTTTTT. Its protein product is CASSPLGELFF.